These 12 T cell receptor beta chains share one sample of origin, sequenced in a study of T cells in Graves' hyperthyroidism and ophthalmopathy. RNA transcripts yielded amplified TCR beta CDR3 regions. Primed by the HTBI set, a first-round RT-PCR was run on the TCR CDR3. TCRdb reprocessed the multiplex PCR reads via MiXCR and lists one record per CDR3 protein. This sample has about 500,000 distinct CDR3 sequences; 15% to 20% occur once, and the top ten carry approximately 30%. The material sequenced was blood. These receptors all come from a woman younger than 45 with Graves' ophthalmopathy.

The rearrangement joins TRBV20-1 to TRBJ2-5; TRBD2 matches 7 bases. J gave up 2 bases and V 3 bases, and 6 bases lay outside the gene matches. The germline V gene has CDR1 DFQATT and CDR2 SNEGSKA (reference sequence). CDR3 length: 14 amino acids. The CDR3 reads CSASTSGAQETQYF. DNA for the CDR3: TGCAGTGCTAGTACCAGCGGGGCTCAAGAGACCCAGTACTTC.

The CDR3 DNA sequence: TGTGCCAGCAGTTTTCACCTATCCTACAATGAGCAGTTCTTC. As protein: CASSFHLSYNEQFF. This chain uses TRBV2 with TRBJ2-1; D ambiguous. This CDR3 has 14 amino acids. Germline assignment: CDR1 SNHLY and CDR2 FYNNEI. The V end was cut by 5 bases, the J end by 1 base, with 9 bases between.

CDR3 nucleotide sequence: TGTGCCAGCAGTTTGGGCCAGGGGGGTGAGCAGCCCCAGTATTTT. Amino acid sequence: CASSLGQGGEQPQYF. The chain recombines TRBV12-3 or TRBV12-4 with TRBJ1-5; D may be TRBD1 (7 bases). The J call may not be correct, given that the DNA end is closer to TRBJ2-3. This CDR3 region has 15 residues.

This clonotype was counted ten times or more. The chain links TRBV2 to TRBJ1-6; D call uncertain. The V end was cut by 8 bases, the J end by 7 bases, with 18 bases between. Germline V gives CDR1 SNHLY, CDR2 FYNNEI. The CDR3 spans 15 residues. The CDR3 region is CASRMTRQGNSPLHF. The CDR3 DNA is TGTGCCAGCCGCATGACGAGGCAAGGGAATTCACCCCTCCACTTT.

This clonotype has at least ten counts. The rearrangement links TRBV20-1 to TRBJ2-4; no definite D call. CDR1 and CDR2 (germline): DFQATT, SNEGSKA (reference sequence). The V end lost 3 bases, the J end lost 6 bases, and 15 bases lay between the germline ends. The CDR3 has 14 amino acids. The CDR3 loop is CSASPLSVGNIQYF. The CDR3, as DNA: TGCAGTGCTAGTCCCCTGAGTGTAGGAAACATTCAGTACTTC.

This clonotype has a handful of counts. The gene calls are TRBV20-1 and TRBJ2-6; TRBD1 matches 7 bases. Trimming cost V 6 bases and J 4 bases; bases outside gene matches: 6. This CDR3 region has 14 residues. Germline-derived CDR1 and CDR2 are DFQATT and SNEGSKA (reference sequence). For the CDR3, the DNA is TGCAGTGCAACAGGGGCTGGCGGGGCCAACGTCCTGACTTTC. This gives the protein CSATGAGGANVLTF.

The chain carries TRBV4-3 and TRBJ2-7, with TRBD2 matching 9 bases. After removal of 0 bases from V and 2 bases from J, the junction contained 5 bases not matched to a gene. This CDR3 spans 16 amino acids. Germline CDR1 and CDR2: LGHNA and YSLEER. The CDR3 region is CASSQDWLAGTYEQYF. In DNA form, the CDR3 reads TGCGCCAGCAGCCAAGATTGGCTAGCGGGAACCTACGAGCAGTACTTC.

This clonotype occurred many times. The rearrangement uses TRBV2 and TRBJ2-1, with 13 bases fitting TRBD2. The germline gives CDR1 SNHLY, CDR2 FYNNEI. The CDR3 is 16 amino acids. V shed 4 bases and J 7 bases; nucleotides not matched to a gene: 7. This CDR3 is CASSARTSGSNNEQFF. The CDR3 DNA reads TGTGCCAGCAGTGCCCGGACTAGCGGGAGCAATAATGAGCAGTTCTTC. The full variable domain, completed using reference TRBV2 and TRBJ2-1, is EPEVTQTPSHQVTQMGQEVILRCVPISNHLYFYWYRQILGQKVEFLVSFYNNEISEKSEIFDDQFSVERPDGSNFTLKIRSTKLEDSAMYFCASSARTSGSNNEQFFGPGTRLTVL.

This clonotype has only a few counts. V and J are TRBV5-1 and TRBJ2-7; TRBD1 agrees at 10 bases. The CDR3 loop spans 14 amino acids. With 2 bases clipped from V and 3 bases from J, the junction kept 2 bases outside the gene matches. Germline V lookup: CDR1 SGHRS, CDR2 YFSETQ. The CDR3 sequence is CASSLRTGGYEQYF. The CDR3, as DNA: TGCGCCAGCAGCTTAAGGACAGGGGGCTACGAGCAGTACTTC.

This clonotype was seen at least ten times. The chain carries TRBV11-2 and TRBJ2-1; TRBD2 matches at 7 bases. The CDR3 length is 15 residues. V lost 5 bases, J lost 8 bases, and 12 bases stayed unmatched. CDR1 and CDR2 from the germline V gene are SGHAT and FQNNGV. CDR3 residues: CASSPRDYLSDEQFF. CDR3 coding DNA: TGTGCCAGCAGCCCCCGGGACTACCTTTCGGATGAGCAGTTCTTC.

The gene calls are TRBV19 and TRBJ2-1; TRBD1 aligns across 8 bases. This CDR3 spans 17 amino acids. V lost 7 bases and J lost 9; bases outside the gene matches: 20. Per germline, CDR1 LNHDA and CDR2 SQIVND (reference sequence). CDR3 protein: CASTNPGGESLSGEQFF. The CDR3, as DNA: TGTGCCAGTACAAACCCAGGGGGCGAATCGCTATCGGGTGAGCAGTTCTTC.

CDR3 in amino acids: CASTWQGGNYEQYF. DNA for the CDR3: TGTGCCAGCACCTGGCAAGGAGGGAACTACGAGCAGTACTTC. The J gene is TRBJ2-7, the V gene TRBV7-8; TRBD2 is a possible D gene (6 bases). The CDR3 is made up of 14 amino acids. V lost 7 bases to trimming and J lost 3 bases, with 16 bases between them. CDR1 is SGHVS, CDR2 FQNEAQ, per germline.